These 15 T cell receptor beta chains came from one sample sequenced in a study of cytomegalovirus exposure and HLA in healthy donors. Vbeta (60) and Jbeta (13) primers were used in the PCR. Generated by immunoSEQ multiplex PCR, the TCRdb table keeps only in-frame clones and is missing some. The sample shows tens of thousands of clones, about four fifths of them seen only once. What was sequenced was PBMCs. These receptors all come from a woman aged 30 to 39 in good health and CMV-seronegative.

A few counts support this clone. The chain has TRBV6-1 and TRBJ2-3; TRBD2 aligns across 8 bases. V shed 4 bases and J 1 base; nucleotides not matched to a gene: 7. Per the germline V gene, CDR1 is MNHNS and CDR2 is SASEGT. This CDR3 comprises 16 residues. The CDR3 spells CASSVSSGSGTDTQYF. CDR3 DNA sequence: TGTGCCAGCAGTGTCTCTAGCGGGTCGGGCACAGATACGCAGTATTTT.

This clone was found a few times. This chain uses TRBV6-1 with TRBJ1-1; 7 positions agree with TRBD1. Per germline, CDR1 MNHNS and CDR2 SASEGT. The CDR3 length is 16 residues. V lost 2 bases to trimming and J lost 1 base; unmatched junction nucleotides: 7. DNA of the CDR3: TGTGCCAGCAGTGAATTGAGACAGGGAAAGAACACTGAAGCTTTCTTT. It specifies CASSELRQGKNTEAFF.

This clone was observed a single time. The chain couples TRBV2 to TRBJ2-3, with 7 bases lining up with TRBD1. The CDR3 length is 13 residues. J lost 6 bases, V lost 7 bases, and 7 bases had no gene match. CDR1 SNHLY and CDR2 FYNNEI come from the germline V gene. The CDR3 DNA is TGTGCCAGCATTTGGGACAGTGAGGATACGCAGTATTTT. It codes for CASIWDSEDTQYF. Using reference TRBV2 and TRBJ2-3 for the parts outside the CDR3, the full variable domain is EPEVTQTPSHQVTQMGQEVILRCVPISNHLYFYWYRQILGQKVEFLVSFYNNEISEKSEIFDDQFSVERPDGSNFTLKIRSTKLEDSAMYFCASIWDSEDTQYFGPGTRLTVL.

This clone was recorded a few times. J is TRBJ1-2 and V is TRBV30, with 8 bases aligning to TRBD1. The CDR3 has 13 residues. Germline V gives CDR1 GTSNPN, CDR2 SVGIG (reference sequence). V shed 3 bases and J 4 bases; nucleotides not matched to a gene: 4. The DNA of the CDR3 is TGTGCCTGGAGAGAGACAGGGGCCTATGGCTACACCTTC. This encodes CAWRETGAYGYTF.

The CDR3 DNA reads as TGCGCCAGCAGCCAAATACGGGGTCTGGAGACCCAGTACTTC. Its translation: CASSQIRGLETQYF. This rearrangement joins TRBV4-1 to TRBJ2-5; D possibly corresponds to TRBD2 (5 bases). This CDR3 has 14 residues. Trimming cost V 2 bases and J 5 bases, with 12 bases left between them. From germline, CDR1 is MGHRA and CDR2 YSYEKL.

This clone was seen only a few times. The rearrangement uses TRBV6-1 and TRBJ2-3; 9 positions match TRBD2. CDR3 length equals 17 residues. Per germline, CDR1 MNHNS and CDR2 SASEGT. Trimming removed 2 bases from V and 6 bases from J; junction bases left unmatched: 12. DNA of the CDR3: TGTGCCAGCAGTGAACCGATTGGCGGGAGGGCCGTGGATACGCAGTATTTT. It yields the protein CASSEPIGGRAVDTQYF.

V and J are TRBV27 and TRBJ2-5; TRBD1 aligns across 9 bases. V lost 4 bases and J lost 4; bases outside the gene matches: 4. Looked up from germline, CDR1 is MNHEY and CDR2 is SMNVEV (reference sequence). The CDR3 has 14 residues. CDR3 in amino acids: CASSSTDRGETQYF. The CDR3 DNA is TGTGCCAGCAGTTCAACGGACAGGGGAGAGACCCAGTACTTC.

The CDR3 spells CASSVDEGGRATDTQYF. In nucleotides, the CDR3 is TGTGCCAGCAGCGTAGATGAGGGCGGGAGGGCCACAGATACGCAGTATTTT. The chain carries TRBV9 and TRBJ2-3, with 9 nucleotides matching TRBD2. With 0 bases clipped from V and 2 bases from J, the junction kept 7 bases outside the gene matches. The CDR3 length is 17 residues. Looked up from germline, CDR1 is SGDLS and CDR2 is YYNGEE.

In its sample, this clone was seen a few times. The chain uses TRBV30 and TRBJ2-7, with D perhaps TRBD2 (5 bases). This CDR3 contains 19 residues. Germline loops: CDR1 GTSNPN, CDR2 SVGIG (reference sequence). Trimming shortened V by 0 bases and J by 0 bases, and 24 bases separated the two germline ends. This CDR3 reads CAWSVVRVFGSPSSYEQYF. CDR3 DNA sequence: TGTGCCTGGAGTGTAGTTCGGGTGTTTGGGAGCCCTAGCTCCTACGAGCAGTACTTC.

The rearrangement links TRBV7-9 to TRBJ2-2, with 8 bases lining up with TRBD2. CDR1 and CDR2 from the germline V gene are SEHNR and FQNEAQ (reference sequence). This CDR3 is built from 15 residues. V lost 3 bases, J lost 7 bases, and 7 bases stayed unmatched. The CDR3 protein is CASSFPGGRGGELFF. Written as DNA, the CDR3 is TGTGCCAGCAGCTTCCCGGGAGGGCGTGGCGGGGAGCTGTTTTTT.

The chain recombines TRBV10-3 with TRBJ2-7, with 9 bases that match TRBD1. V was clipped by 6 bases and J by 3 bases; unmatched bases: 12. Germline V gene data show CDR1 as ENHRY and CDR2 as SYGVKD. The CDR3 totals 16 residues. CDR3 sequence reads: CAIRPQGAGTYYEQYF. CDR3 DNA sequence: TGTGCCATCAGACCACAGGGGGCGGGGACCTACTACGAGCAGTACTTC.

This clone was found a few times. This chain links TRBV27 with TRBJ2-5; 9 bases map to TRBD2. V was clipped by 6 bases and J by 3 bases; unmatched bases: 11. There are 16 residues in the CDR3. The germline gives CDR1 MNHEY, CDR2 SMNVEV (reference sequence). CDR3 sequence: CASSRPRAGGKETQYF. The CDR3 coding sequence is TGTGCCAGCAGCCGTCCCCGAGCGGGGGGAAAAGAGACCCAGTACTTC.

CDR3 loop: CAWSVLDLQTQYF. The CDR3 region has the DNA TGTGCCTGGAGTGTACTTGATCTGCAGACCCAGTACTTC. The chain employs TRBV30 and TRBJ2-5; D not certain. The CDR3 sequence is 13 residues long. Germline CDR1 GTSNPN, CDR2 SVGIG (reference sequence). V dropped 0 bases and J dropped 6 bases, with 11 bases sitting between them.

The chain has TRBV18 and TRBJ2-1; 7 nucleotides agree with TRBD1. Germline V gene sequence: CDR1 KGHSH, CDR2 LQKENI. This CDR3 is 15 amino acids long. V lost 6 bases, J lost 0 bases, and 5 bases stayed unmatched. The CDR3 region has the DNA TGTGCCAGCTCGGAACAGGGGCGCTCCTACAATGAGCAGTTCTTC. Translation gives CASSEQGRSYNEQFF.

The V call is TRBV18, the J call TRBJ2-2; 7 positions match TRBD1. V was pared by 3 bases and J by 1 base, with 2 bases of the junction left unmatched. CDR1 and CDR2 from the germline V gene are KGHSH and LQKENI. This CDR3 spans 15 amino acids. CDR3 sequence (DNA): TGTGCCAGCTCACCCGACAGGGTGAACACCGGGGAGCTGTTTTTT. It codes for CASSPDRVNTGELFF. The whole variable domain, filled in from reference TRBV18 and TRBJ2-2, reads NAGVMQNPRHLVRRRGQEARLRCSPMKGHSHVYWYRQLPEEGLKFMVYLQKENIIDESGMPKERFSAEFPKEGPSILRIQQVVRGDSAAYFCASSPDRVNTGELFFGEGSRLTVL.